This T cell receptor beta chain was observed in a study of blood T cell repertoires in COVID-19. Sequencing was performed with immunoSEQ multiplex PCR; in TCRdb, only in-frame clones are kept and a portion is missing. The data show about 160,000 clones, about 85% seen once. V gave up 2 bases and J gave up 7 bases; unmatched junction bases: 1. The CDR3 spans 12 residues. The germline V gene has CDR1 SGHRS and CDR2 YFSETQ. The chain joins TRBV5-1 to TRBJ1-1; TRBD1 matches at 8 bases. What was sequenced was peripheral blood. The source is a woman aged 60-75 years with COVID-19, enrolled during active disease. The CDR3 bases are TGCGCCAGCAGCTTCGGACAGGGTGAAGCTTTCTTT. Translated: CASSFGQGEAFF.